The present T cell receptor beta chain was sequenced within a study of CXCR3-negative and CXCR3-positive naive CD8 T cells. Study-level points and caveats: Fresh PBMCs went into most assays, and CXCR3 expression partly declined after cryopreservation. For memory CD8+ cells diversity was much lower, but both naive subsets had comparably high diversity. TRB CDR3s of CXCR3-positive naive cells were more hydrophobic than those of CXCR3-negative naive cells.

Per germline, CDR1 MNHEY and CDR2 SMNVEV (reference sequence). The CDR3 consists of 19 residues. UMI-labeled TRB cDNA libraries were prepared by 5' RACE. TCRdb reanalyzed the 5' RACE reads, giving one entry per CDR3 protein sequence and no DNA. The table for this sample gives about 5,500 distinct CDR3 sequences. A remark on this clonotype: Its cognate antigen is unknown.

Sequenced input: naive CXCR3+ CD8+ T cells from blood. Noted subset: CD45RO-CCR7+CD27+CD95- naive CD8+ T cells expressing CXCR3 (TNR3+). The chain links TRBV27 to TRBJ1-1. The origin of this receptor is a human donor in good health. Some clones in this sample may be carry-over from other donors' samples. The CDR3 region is CASSLYSEAVLHMNTEAFF.